This T cell receptor beta chain was profiled in a study of control samples from healthy donors and cancer patients. Assay used: immunoSEQ multiplex PCR; TCRdb lists only in-frame clones, some missing. The sample has around 100,000 clones; around 89% are singletons. Between the trimmed V and J ends, which lost 5 bases and 1 base, there was a span of 14 bases. The CDR3 is 15 amino acids. The germline CDR1 and CDR2 sequences are MNHEY and SMNVEV (reference sequence). Material: blood. The chain carries TRBV27 and TRBJ1-1, with D perhaps TRBD1 (6 bases). This sequence originates from a young man in good health. The CDR3 bases are TGTGCCAGCAGTCCTGACAGGATGGGGAACACTGAAGCTTTCTTT. Translating it yields CASSPDRMGNTEAFF.